The rows below give T cell receptor beta chains drawn from one sample of a study of cytomegalovirus exposure and HLA in healthy donors. Generated by immunoSEQ multiplex PCR, the TCRdb table keeps only in-frame clones and is missing some. Of 130,000 to 150,000 clones in the sample, roughly 78% were seen once. What was sequenced was PBMCs. The receptors shown here come from a man under 40 in good health and CMV-seronegative. CDR3s include the opening cysteine and the closing phenylalanine or tryptophan. Each record gives: CDR3 protein, CDR3 DNA, J gene, V gene, D gene, clone size. D genes are given only for firm matches. Clone size is not always given. Where it is, it says once, few, many or a class for expanded clones.

CASSLDGTGYNQPQHF TGTGCCAGCAGTTTGGATGGGACAGGTTACAATCAGCCCCAGCATTTT TRBJ1-5 TRBV27 TRBD1 -
CASTMGQGNQPQHF TGTGCCAGCACCATGGGACAGGGCAATCAGCCCCAGCATTTT TRBJ1-5 TRBV28 TRBD1 -
CASSQVAGWNTEAFF TGTGCCAGCAGCCAAGTGGCAGGGTGGAACACTGAAGCTTTCTTT TRBJ1-1 TRBV14 - -
CATLPWEGGHEQYF TGTGCCACCCTACCCTGGGAGGGGGGCCACGAGCAGTACTTC TRBJ2-7 TRBV28 - -
CASSQGASGVNTGELFF TGTGCCAGCAGCCAAGGTGCGAGCGGGGTGAACACCGGGGAGCTGTTTTTT TRBJ2-2 TRBV4-2 TRBD2 -
CASRSAGGGETQYF TGTGCCAGCAGATCAGCGGGAGGAGGCGAGACCCAGTACTTC TRBJ2-5 TRBV28 TRBD2 -
CASRSTGVNTGELFF TGCGCCAGCAGGTCGACAGGGGTGAACACCGGGGAGCTGTTTTTT TRBJ2-2 TRBV4-1 TRBD1 few
CASSEALRPPSAVYEQYF TGTGCCAGCAGTGAAGCGCTTCGGCCACCAAGTGCGGTCTACGAGCAGTACTTC TRBJ2-7 TRBV6-1 - few
CASSPQGTSSKDEQYF TGTGCCAGCTCACCACAGGGTACTAGTTCGAAGGACGAGCAGTACTTC TRBJ2-7 TRBV18 - -
CASSLGAQGETQYF TGCGCCAGCAGCTTGGGGGCACAGGGGGAGACCCAGTACTTC TRBJ2-5 TRBV5-1 TRBD1 -
CASSLVGGGGEQYF TGCGCCAGCAGCTTGGTAGGGGGGGGCGGTGAGCAGTACTTC TRBJ2-7 TRBV5-1 - -
CASSLGTGRGNTIYF TGTGCCAGCAGCCTGGGGACAGGCCGAGGAAACACCATATATTTT TRBJ1-3 TRBV13 TRBD1 -
CASSFAGASNQPQHF TGTGCCAGCAGTTTTGCGGGGGCCTCCAATCAGCCCCAGCATTTT TRBJ1-5 TRBV28 - -
CASSAGTAYNEQFF TGTGCCAGCAGCGCCGGGACAGCCTACAATGAGCAGTTCTTC TRBJ2-1 TRBV7-2 TRBD1 -
CASSLDTGLTEAFF TGTGCCAGCAGCTTGGATACGGGACTCACTGAAGCTTTCTTT TRBJ1-1 TRBV5-4 - -
CARSPGQGLNQPQHF TGTGCCAGAAGCCCGGGACAGGGCTTAAATCAGCCCCAGCATTTT TRBJ1-5 TRBV5-3 TRBD1 once
CASSPGLAGEEQYF TGTGCCAGCAGCCCTGGACTAGCGGGAGAGGAGCAGTACTTC TRBJ2-7 TRBV7-2 TRBD2 -
CASSPRQYTGELFF TGCGCCAGCAGCCCACGACAGTACACCGGGGAGCTGTTTTTT TRBJ2-2 TRBV5-1 - -
CASSYDERQPQHF TGTGCCAGCAGTTACGATGAGAGGCAGCCCCAGCATTTT TRBJ1-5 TRBV6-5 - -
CASSAPDRSTSYEQYF TGTGCCAGCAGTGCGCCGGACAGGTCCACCTCCTACGAGCAGTACTTC TRBJ2-7 TRBV6-1 TRBD1 -
CASIFSRREQSMNVLMNTEAFF TGCGCCAGCATCTTTAGTCGCAGGGAACAATCCATGAACGTCCTAATGAACACTGAAGCTTTCTTT TRBJ1-1 TRBV5-1 - -
CASRTGTGRNTIYF TGTGCCAGCAGAACCGGGACAGGTAGAAACACCATATATTTT TRBJ1-3 TRBV28 TRBD1 once
CSAPGARGAFF TGCAGTGCGCCAGGGGCGAGGGGGGCTTTCTTT TRBJ1-1 TRBV20-1 - once
CASSFSGFPEQFF TGCGCCAGCAGCTTTAGCGGGTTCCCTGAGCAGTTCTTC TRBJ2-1 TRBV5-1 TRBD2 once
CASSERPGYEKLFF TGTGCCAGCAGTGAACGCCCAGGATATGAAAAACTGTTTTTT TRBJ1-4 TRBV6-1 - few
CASSQDLSEQFF TGCGCCAGCAGCCAAGATTTGAGCGAGCAGTTCTTC TRBJ2-1 TRBV4-1 - -
CASSQDRGQGAYEQYF TGCGCCAGCAGCCAAGATCGGGGACAGGGGGCCTACGAGCAGTACTTC TRBJ2-7 TRBV4-1 TRBD1 -
CASSQGRDPNTGELFF TGCGCCAGCAGCCAAGGCCGGGATCCGAACACCGGGGAGCTGTTTTTT TRBJ2-2 TRBV4-1 - -
CASSLGAGGPASSGELFF TGTGCCAGCAGCTTAGGTGCAGGGGGTCCTGCTAGTTCCGGGGAGCTGTTTTTT TRBJ2-2 TRBV11-2 TRBD1 -
CASSLSNRGQGGELFF TGTGCCAGCAGCTTATCCAACAGGGGGCAAGGCGGGGAGCTGTTTTTT TRBJ2-2 TRBV7-8 TRBD1 -
CASTPTGIIAGNTIYF TGTGCCAGCACGCCAACGGGAATCATTGCTGGAAACACCATATATTTT TRBJ1-3 TRBV7-2 - -
CASSELSRTGAAFF TGTGCCAGCAGTGAATTGTCTAGGACAGGGGCCGCTTTCTTT TRBJ1-1 TRBV6-1 TRBD1 -
CASSFGAITHTEAFF TGTGCCAGCAGTTTTGGAGCTATAACGCACACTGAAGCTTTCTTT TRBJ1-1 TRBV28 - -
CASSLEPPRRQGWRTEAFF TGTGCCAGCAGCTTAGAACCACCCCGTCGACAGGGGTGGAGAACTGAAGCTTTCTTT TRBJ1-1 TRBV7-6 TRBD1 once
CASSFQGARLGGYTF TGTGCCAGCAGTTTCCAGGGGGCCCGTTTAGGGGGCTACACCTTC TRBJ1-2 TRBV28 TRBD1 -
CASGLTGLNTGELFF TGTGCCAGCGGACTCACGGGACTAAACACCGGGGAGCTGTTTTTT TRBJ2-2 TRBV7-6 TRBD2 -
CASGTGQQYEQYF TGTGCCAGCGGTACGGGACAGCAGTACGAGCAGTACTTC TRBJ2-7 TRBV27 TRBD1 -
CARRDDSYEQYF TGTGCCAGGCGGGACGACTCCTACGAGCAGTACTTC TRBJ2-7 TRBV2 - -
CATSKVSVPGELFF TGTGCCACCAGCAAAGTTTCGGTGCCCGGGGAGCTGTTTTTT TRBJ2-2 TRBV15 - few
CATGLTNYGYTF TGTGCCACAGGACTAACAAACTATGGCTACACCTTC TRBJ1-2 TRBV10-3 - -
CATSSMAFNGEDAEKLFF TGTGCCACCAGCAGTATGGCGTTTAACGGGGAGGACGCTGAAAAACTGTTTTTT TRBJ1-4 TRBV15 - -
CASSIDSELNTGELFF TGTGCCAGCAGTATAGACAGCGAACTGAACACCGGGGAGCTGTTTTTT TRBJ2-2 TRBV2 - -